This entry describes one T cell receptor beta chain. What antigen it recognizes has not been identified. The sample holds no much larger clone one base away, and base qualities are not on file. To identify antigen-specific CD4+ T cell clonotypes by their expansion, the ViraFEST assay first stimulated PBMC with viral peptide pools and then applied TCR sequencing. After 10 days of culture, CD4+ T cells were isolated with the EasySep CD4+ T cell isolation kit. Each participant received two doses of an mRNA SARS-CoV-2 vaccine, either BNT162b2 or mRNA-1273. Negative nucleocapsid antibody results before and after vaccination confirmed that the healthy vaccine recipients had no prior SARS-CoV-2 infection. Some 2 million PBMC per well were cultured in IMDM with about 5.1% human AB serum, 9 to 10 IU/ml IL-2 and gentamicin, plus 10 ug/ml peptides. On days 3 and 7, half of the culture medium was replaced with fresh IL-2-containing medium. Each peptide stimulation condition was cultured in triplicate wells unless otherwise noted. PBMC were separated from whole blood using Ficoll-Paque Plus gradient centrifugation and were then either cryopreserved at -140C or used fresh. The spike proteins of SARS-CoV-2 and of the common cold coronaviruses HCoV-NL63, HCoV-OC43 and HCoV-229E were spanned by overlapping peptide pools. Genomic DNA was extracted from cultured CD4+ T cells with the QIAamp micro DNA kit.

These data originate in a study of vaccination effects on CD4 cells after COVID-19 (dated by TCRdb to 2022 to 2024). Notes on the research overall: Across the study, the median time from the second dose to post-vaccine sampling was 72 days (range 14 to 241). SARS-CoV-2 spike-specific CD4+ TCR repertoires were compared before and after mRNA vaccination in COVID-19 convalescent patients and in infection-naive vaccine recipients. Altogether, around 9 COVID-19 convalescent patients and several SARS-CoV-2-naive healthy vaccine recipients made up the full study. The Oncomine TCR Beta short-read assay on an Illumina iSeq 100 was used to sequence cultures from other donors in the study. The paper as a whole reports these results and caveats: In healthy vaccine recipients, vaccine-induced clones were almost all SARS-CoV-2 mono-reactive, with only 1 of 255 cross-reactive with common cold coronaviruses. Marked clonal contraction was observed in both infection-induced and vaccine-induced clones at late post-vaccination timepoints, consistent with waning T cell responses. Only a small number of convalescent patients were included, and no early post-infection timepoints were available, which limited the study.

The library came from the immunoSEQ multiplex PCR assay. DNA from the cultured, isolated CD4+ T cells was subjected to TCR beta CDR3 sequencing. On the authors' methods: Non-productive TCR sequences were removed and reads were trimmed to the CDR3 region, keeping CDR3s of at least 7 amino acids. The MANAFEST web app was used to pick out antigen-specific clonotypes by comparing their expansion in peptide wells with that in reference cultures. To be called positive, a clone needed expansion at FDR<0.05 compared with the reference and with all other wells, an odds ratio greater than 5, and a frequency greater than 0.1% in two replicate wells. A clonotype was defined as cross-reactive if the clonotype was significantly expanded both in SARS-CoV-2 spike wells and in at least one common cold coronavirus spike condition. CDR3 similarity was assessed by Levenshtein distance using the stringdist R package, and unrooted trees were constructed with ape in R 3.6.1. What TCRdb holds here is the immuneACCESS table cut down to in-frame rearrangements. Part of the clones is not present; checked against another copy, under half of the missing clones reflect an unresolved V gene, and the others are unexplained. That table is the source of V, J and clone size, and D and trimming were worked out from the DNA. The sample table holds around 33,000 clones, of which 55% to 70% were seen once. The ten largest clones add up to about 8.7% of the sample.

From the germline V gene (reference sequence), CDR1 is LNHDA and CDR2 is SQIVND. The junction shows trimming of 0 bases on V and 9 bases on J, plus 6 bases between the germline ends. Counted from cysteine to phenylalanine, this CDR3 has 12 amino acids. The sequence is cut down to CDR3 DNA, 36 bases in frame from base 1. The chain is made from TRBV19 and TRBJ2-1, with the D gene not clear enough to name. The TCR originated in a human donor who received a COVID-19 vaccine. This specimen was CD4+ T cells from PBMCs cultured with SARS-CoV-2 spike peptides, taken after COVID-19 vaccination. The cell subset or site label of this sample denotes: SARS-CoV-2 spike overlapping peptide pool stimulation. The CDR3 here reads CASSIEGLEQFF. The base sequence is TGTGCCAGTAGTATAGAGGGTCTTGAGCAGTTCTTC.